This T cell receptor (beta chain) was obtained from a study of T cell responses to AZD1222 COVID-19 vaccine. The CDR3 consists of 15 residues. V shed 0 bases and J shed 1 base, with 10 bases lying between them. The V gene's germline CDR1 is SGHDT and CDR2 YYEEEE. General observations from the study: Spike-spanning, vaccine-associated CD4 TCRs were dominant at 160-218 and 743-854.

The data were produced by immunoSEQ multiplex PCR, yet TCRdb's version contains in-frame clones alone and is incomplete. Of roughly 160,000 clones listed, 90% are singletons. Points on this clone: As yet, its antigen is unknown.

This material consisted of peripheral blood, taken on day 0 of AZD1222 vaccination. The chain joins TRBV5-6 to TRBJ2-5, with D perhaps matching TRBD1 (6 bases). This sequence originates from an adult in good health. The CDR3 spells CASSLAGTFQETQYF. CDR3 sequence (DNA): TGTGCCAGCAGCTTGGCAGGGACATTCCAAGAGACCCAGTACTTC.